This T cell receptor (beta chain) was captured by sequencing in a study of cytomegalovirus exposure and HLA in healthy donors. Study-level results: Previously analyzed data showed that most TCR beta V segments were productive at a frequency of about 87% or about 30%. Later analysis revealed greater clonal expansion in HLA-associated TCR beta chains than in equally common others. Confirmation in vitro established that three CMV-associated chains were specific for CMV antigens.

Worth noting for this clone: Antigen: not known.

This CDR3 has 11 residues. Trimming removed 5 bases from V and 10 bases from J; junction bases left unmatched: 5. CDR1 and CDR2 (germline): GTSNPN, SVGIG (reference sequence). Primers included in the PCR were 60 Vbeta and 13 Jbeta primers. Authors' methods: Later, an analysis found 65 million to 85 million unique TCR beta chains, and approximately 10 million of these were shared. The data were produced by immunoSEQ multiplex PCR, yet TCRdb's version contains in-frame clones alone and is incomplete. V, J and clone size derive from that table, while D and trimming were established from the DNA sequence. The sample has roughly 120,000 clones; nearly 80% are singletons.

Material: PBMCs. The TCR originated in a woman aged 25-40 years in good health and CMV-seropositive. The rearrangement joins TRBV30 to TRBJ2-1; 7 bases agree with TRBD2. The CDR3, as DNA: TGTGCCTGGGGCAGCGGGGTAGAGCAGTTCTTC. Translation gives CAWGSGVEQFF.